This T cell receptor (beta chain) was recovered during a study of regulatory T cells in long-lasting Graves disease. Study outcomes and limitations: TRBV28, TRBJ1-2 and TRBJ2-5 were segments that persistent disease favored. Thyroid tissue went unstudied; only peripheral blood was examined.

This CDR3 has 14 amino acids. Germline V gene data show CDR1 as LNHNV and CDR2 as YYDKDF (reference sequence). V lost 0 bases, J lost 8 bases, and 13 bases lay in between. The sample holds many counts of this clonotype. Its antigen is as yet unknown. Arm-PCR of CDR3 regions and iRepertoire HTBI primers were used to build TCR beta libraries. Using its own MiXCR run on the multiplex PCR reads, TCRdb lists one record per CDR3 protein. The data show fewer than 600,000 distinct CDR3 sequences, with around a fifth seen just once and around 13% held by the top ten. Specified time point: persistent/refractory GD, antithyroid drugs over 5 years with positive TRAb. RNA extracted from PBMCs served as the sequencing template.

This receptor was obtained from a female donor with Graves disease. The J gene is TRBJ1-1, the V gene TRBV15, with a tentative D call TRBD1 (5 bases). This specimen consisted of peripheral blood mononuclear cells (PBMCs), obtained when the disease was refractory, from a patient treated with antithyroid drugs. CDR3 sequence: CATSREGGSLEAFF. The CDR3 nucleotides read TGTGCCACCAGCAGAGAGGGGGGATCTCTGGAAGCTTTCTTT.